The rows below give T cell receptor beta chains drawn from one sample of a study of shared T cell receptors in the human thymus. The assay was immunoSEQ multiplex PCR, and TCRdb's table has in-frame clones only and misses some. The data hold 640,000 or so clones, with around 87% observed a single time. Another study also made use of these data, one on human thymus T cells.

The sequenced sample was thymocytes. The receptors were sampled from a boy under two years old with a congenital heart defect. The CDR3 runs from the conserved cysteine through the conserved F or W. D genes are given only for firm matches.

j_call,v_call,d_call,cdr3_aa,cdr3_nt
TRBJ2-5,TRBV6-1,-,CASHWGPQETQYF,TGTGCCAGCCATTGGGGGCCCCAAGAGACCCAGTACTTC
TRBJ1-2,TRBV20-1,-,CSARDFRGYTF,TGCAGTGCTAGAGATTTTAGAGGCTACACCTTC
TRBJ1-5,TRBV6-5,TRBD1,CASSADRAPNQPQHF,TGTGCCAGCAGTGCCGACAGGGCTCCTAATCAGCCCCAGCATTTT
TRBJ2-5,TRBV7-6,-,CASSTQRGLQETQYF,TGTGCCAGCAGCACCCAAAGAGGATTGCAAGAGACCCAGTACTTC
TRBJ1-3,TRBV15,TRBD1,CATSRAKNGQDRNTIYF,TGTGCCACCAGCAGAGCTAAAAACGGACAGGACCGAAACACCATATATTTT
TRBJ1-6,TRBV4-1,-,CASSQSRGSSYNSPLHF,TGCGCCAGCAGCCAATCCCGAGGGAGCTCCTATAATTCCCCCCTCCACTTT
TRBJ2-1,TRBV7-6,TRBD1,CASSLAWDRAPNNEQFF,TGTGCCAGCAGCTTAGCATGGGACAGGGCCCCTAACAATGAGCAGTTCTTC
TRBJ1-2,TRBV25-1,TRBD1,CASSDREDGYTF,TGTGCCAGCTCCGACAGGGAGGATGGCTACACCTTC
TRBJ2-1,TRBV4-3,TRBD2,CASSHLPALAGVREQFF,TGCGCCAGCAGCCACCTACCGGCTCTAGCGGGAGTACGGGAGCAGTTCTTC
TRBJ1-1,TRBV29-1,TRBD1,CSVEDRRQGRLTDTEAFF,TGCAGCGTTGAAGATAGGCGACAGGGGCGGTTAACGGACACTGAAGCTTTCTTT